A single sample gave rise to the 10 T cell receptor beta chains below, sequenced in a study of T cells in localized non-small cell lung cancer. TCRdb's copy holds only in-frame clones and misses some; the assay was immunoSEQ multiplex PCR. The repertoire includes 45,000 or so clones, roughly nine tenths of them detected once, and about 2.3% sits in the top ten. The input for sequencing was PBMCs, taken before any cancer treatment. These receptors came from a man aged 35-75 years with stage II lung adenocarcinoma.

CDR3 in amino acids: CASTLGGADGYTF. The CDR3, as DNA: TGTGCCAGCACCCTCGGGGGGGCGGATGGCTACACCTTC. The rearrangement links TRBV7-3 to TRBJ1-2; D may be TRBD1 (6 bases). This CDR3 is built from 13 residues. CDR1 and CDR2 (germline): SGHTA, FQGTGA. The V gene lost 7 bases and the J gene lost 6 bases, with 15 bases spanning the gap.

This clone has more than one count but fewer than ten. The rearrangement links TRBV1 to TRBJ2-3; TRBD2, the D gene given by the table, was not confirmed from the DNA. TRBV1 is a pseudogene locus. The CDR3 has 16 residues. CDR3 nucleotides: TGCACCAGCAGCCCAAAACCCCGACTGGGAGGGGATACGCAGTATTTT. It codes for CTSSPKPRLGGDTQYF.

The chain is built from TRBV11-2 and TRBJ2-5; 7 bases line up with TRBD2. Trimming removed 5 bases from V and 4 bases from J; junction bases left unmatched: 7. The germline CDR1 and CDR2 sequences are SGHAT and FQNNGV. This CDR3 region has 14 residues. The CDR3, as DNA: TGTGCCAGCAGCCCCTCGGGGGGTGGAGAGACCCAGTACTTC. Its translation is CASSPSGGGETQYF.

CDR3 residues: CASSVVGGDGYTF. In nucleotides, the CDR3 is TGTGCCAGCAGCGTAGTAGGGGGCGATGGCTACACCTTC. V gene TRBV9 combines with J gene TRBJ1-2, with TRBD1 matching over 7 bases. The CDR3 runs to 13 residues. Germline V gene sequence: CDR1 SGDLS, CDR2 YYNGEE. With 0 bases clipped from V and 6 bases from J, the junction kept 2 bases outside the gene matches.

V is TRBV10-2 and J is TRBJ1-6; D perhaps matches TRBD1 (5 bases). The CDR3 has 14 amino acids. Germline V gives CDR1 WSHSY, CDR2 SAAADI. V lost 6 bases and J lost 7, with 13 bases in between. CDR3 sequence reads: CASRGQGLNSPLHF. As DNA, the CDR3 is TGCGCCAGCAGAGGGCAGGGACTCAATTCACCCCTCCACTTT.

Concerning this clone itself: The same CDR3 can be traced to other DNA sequences in this sample. The V and J genes are TRBV7-9 and TRBJ2-7; TRBD1 matches 9 bases. Losses at the gene ends were 5 bases for V and 2 bases for J; bases not matched to a gene: 10. This CDR3 has 16 residues. Germline CDR1 reads SEHNR; CDR2 reads FQNEAQ (reference sequence). Here the CDR3 DNA reads TGTGCCAGCAGCCCAGGCACCGGGACAGGGACCTACGAGCAGTACTTC. The encoded protein is CASSPGTGTGTYEQYF.

The V gene is TRBV5-1, the J gene TRBJ2-5; 10 bases line up with TRBD1. CDR1 and CDR2 from the germline V gene are SGHRS and YFSETQ. Unmatched junction bases numbered 7, after V lost 4 bases and J lost 1 base. This CDR3 has 16 residues. The CDR3 coding sequence is TGCGCCAGCAGCGTGGGACAGGGGTTGACCCAAGAGACCCAGTACTTC. This translates into CASSVGQGLTQETQYF.

The chain joins TRBV11-2 to TRBJ2-5, with D unclear. The CDR3 covers 14 residues. The V gene lost 4 bases and the J gene lost 5 bases, with 14 bases spanning the gap. CDR1 SGHAT and CDR2 FQNNGV come from the germline V gene. The CDR3 coding sequence is TGTGCCAGCAGCTCCCCTACAAAGTCGGAGACCCAGTACTTC. Amino acids: CASSSPTKSETQYF.

This rearrangement joins TRBV7-8 to TRBJ2-7; 10 bases are a match to TRBD2. V gave up 5 bases and J gave up 3 bases; unmatched junction bases: 4. The germline gives CDR1 SGHVS, CDR2 FQNEAQ. The CDR3 is 14 amino acids. DNA of the CDR3: TGTGCCAGCAGCCGGACTAGCGGTAACTACGAGCAGTACTTC. This translates into CASSRTSGNYEQYF.

J is TRBJ1-2 and V is TRBV27, with D uncertain. Germline assignment: CDR1 MNHEY and CDR2 SMNVEV (reference sequence). The CDR3 runs to 14 residues. The ends were cut back, 6 bases at V and 2 bases at J, with 13 bases in the middle. CDR3 bases: TGTGCCAGCAGGCCTTCGGAGACGAACTATGGCTACACCTTC. This translates into CASRPSETNYGYTF.